This T cell receptor beta chain was documented in a study of cytomegalovirus exposure and HLA in healthy donors. Study-wide results and caveats: The sole available immune exposure information was CMV serostatus. DRB1 showed the most TCR associations and HLA-C the fewest in a later analysis, as rates varied by HLA locus. Most TCR sequences were uncommon, yet certain public TCRs appeared in many donors.

Primers included in the PCR were 60 Vbeta and 13 Jbeta primers. Method: immunoSEQ multiplex PCR; TCRdb's copy keeps in-frame clones and lacks some. This sample has 110,000 or so clones, with over 60% found just once. Healthy bone marrow donors made up the donor group. CDR3 length: 18 residues. V lost 2 bases, J lost 6 bases, and 22 bases lay in between. Germline CDR1 reads SGHAT; CDR2 reads FQNNGV. This clone was found a few times. Its antigen is as yet unknown. Specimen: PBMCs. The chain employs TRBV11-2 and TRBJ2-2; maybe TRBD2 (5 bases). The clonotype was recovered from a young man in good health and CMV-seropositive. Written as DNA, the CDR3 is TGTGCCAGCAGCTTATCTCTTTTCGGGCCCGGAGGTTCCGGGGAGCTGTTTTTT. Translation: CASSLSLFGPGGSGELFF.